Detailed here is one T cell receptor beta chain. This record belongs to a study of shared T cell receptors in the human thymus. Some clones are missing from TCRdb's copy, which holds only in-frame ones; the method was immunoSEQ multiplex PCR. This table has hundreds of thousands of clones, around nine tenths appearing once. Trimming removed 5 bases at V and 3 bases at J, with 17 bases between. There are 15 residues in the CDR3. Germline CDR1 reads SGHTA; CDR2 reads FQGNSA. These data were likewise used in another study, on human thymus T cells. From that study: Thymic tissue was derived from resections collected during corrective heart surgery. Within thymic and blood repertoires, V and J gene usage appeared to be biased.

This rearrangement joins TRBV7-2 to TRBJ2-7; TRBD2 is a possible D gene (5 bases). Sequenced: thymocytes. This sequence was found in a boy less than two years old with a congenital heart defect. Written as DNA, the CDR3 is TGTGCCAGCAGCCCACGGAGGTTTGGTGACTACGAGCAGTACTTC. It is translated as CASSPRRFGDYEQYF.